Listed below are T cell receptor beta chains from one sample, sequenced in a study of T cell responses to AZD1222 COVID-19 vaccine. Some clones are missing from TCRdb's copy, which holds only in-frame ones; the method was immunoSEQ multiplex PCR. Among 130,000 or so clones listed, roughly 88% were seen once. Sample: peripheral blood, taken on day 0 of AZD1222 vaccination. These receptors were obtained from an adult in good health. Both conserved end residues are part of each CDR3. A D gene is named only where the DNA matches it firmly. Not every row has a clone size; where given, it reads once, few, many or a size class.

CDR3: CASTKRWLGNTEAFF; DNA: TGTGCCAGCACCAAGCGGTGGCTAGGGAACACTGAAGCTTTCTTT; V: TRBV7-8; size: .; J: TRBJ1-1; D: .
CDR3: CASSSTGGGDTQYF; DNA: TGTGCCAGCAGCTCGACGGGGGGCGGAGATACGCAGTATTTT; V: TRBV11-2; size: .; J: TRBJ2-3; D: .
CDR3: CAWNGQENYGYTF; DNA: TGTGCCTGGAATGGACAGGAAAACTATGGCTACACCTTC; V: TRBV30; size: .; J: TRBJ1-2; D: TRBD1
CDR3: CASSPIRINTGELFF; DNA: TGTGCCAGCAGTCCGATAAGGATAAACACCGGGGAGCTGTTTTTT; V: TRBV6-5; size: once; J: TRBJ2-2; D: .
CDR3: CASSTHRGEAFF; DNA: TGTGCCAGCAGCACACACAGGGGGGAAGCTTTCTTT; V: TRBV9; size: .; J: TRBJ1-1; D: TRBD1
CDR3: CASAEGRAGGYTF; DNA: TGTGCCAGCGCCGAGGGCAGGGCGGGTGGCTACACCTTC; V: TRBV2; size: few; J: TRBJ1-2; D: .
CDR3: CASRLQDANTGELFF; DNA: TGTGCCAGCAGATTACAGGACGCGAACACCGGGGAGCTGTTTTTT; V: TRBV6-6; size: .; J: TRBJ2-2; D: .
CDR3: CASSPWTGANEQYF; DNA: TGTGCCAGTAGTCCCTGGACAGGGGCGAACGAGCAGTACTTC; V: TRBV19; size: .; J: TRBJ2-7; D: TRBD1
CDR3: CARRTYGRQRNTEAFF; DNA: TGTGCCAGAAGGACTTATGGGAGACAGCGGAACACTGAAGCTTTCTTT; V: TRBV5-3; size: .; J: TRBJ1-1; D: .
CDR3: CASSIKVREEGYTF; DNA: TGCGCCAGCAGCATCAAAGTCCGGGAAGAGGGCTACACCTTC; V: TRBV5-1; size: .; J: TRBJ1-2; D: .
CDR3: CASSGGRAAYGYTF; DNA: TGTGCCAGCAGCGGGGGGCGGGCCGCCTATGGCTACACCTTC; V: TRBV9; size: once; J: TRBJ1-2; D: .
CDR3: CASSQERSDEQFF; DNA: TGTGCCAGCAGCCAAGAGCGTAGCGATGAGCAGTTCTTC; V: TRBV4-2; size: .; J: TRBJ2-1; D: .
CDR3: CASSLQGDTEAFF; DNA: TGTGCCAGCAGTTTACAGGGAGACACTGAAGCTTTCTTT; V: TRBV6-5; size: .; J: TRBJ1-1; D: .
CDR3: CASSRDSQRHSPLHF; DNA: TGTGCCAGCAGTAGGGACTCCCAGCGGCATTCACCCCTCCACTTT; V: TRBV27; size: once; J: TRBJ1-6; D: .
CDR3: CASSQGTLAEEQFF; DNA: TGTGCCAGCAGCCAAGGTACACTAGCGGAGGAGCAGTTCTTC; V: TRBV3-1/TRBV3-2; size: .; J: TRBJ2-1; D: TRBD2
CDR3: CASSEGRVHTEAFF; DNA: TGTGCCAGCAGTGAGGGCAGGGTGCACACTGAAGCTTTCTTT; V: TRBV6-1; size: once; J: TRBJ1-1; D: .
CDR3: CASSPKAGTDQEAFF; DNA: TGCGCCAGCAGCCCGAAGGCCGGGACAGACCAAGAAGCTTTCTTT; V: TRBV4-1; size: .; J: TRBJ1-1; D: TRBD1
CDR3: CATSAALGTVSSYNEQFF; DNA: TGTGCCACCAGTGCCGCCCTGGGGACGGTGAGCTCCTACAATGAGCAGTTCTTC; V: TRBV24-1; size: .; J: TRBJ2-1; D: .
CDR3: CARGGGRNTIYF; DNA: TGTGCCAGAGGGGGAGGACGAAACACCATATATTTT; V: TRBV7-3; size: .; J: TRBJ1-3; D: .
CDR3: CASSIAHTPGNTIYF; DNA: TGTGCCAGTAGTATCGCCCACACCCCTGGAAACACCATATATTTT; V: TRBV19; size: .; J: TRBJ1-3; D: .
CDR3: CASSLDSPYEQYF; DNA: TGTGCCAGCAGTCTCGACAGTCCCTACGAGCAGTACTTC; V: TRBV28; size: .; J: TRBJ2-7; D: .
CDR3: CASSSYRDEKLFF; DNA: TGTGCCAGCAGTTCCTACAGGGATGAAAAACTGTTTTTT; V: TRBV12-3/TRBV12-4; size: .; J: TRBJ1-4; D: .
CDR3: CASSIPRISNQPQHF; DNA: TGTGCCAGTAGTATCCCCAGGATAAGCAATCAGCCCCAGCATTTT; V: TRBV19; size: .; J: TRBJ1-5; D: .
CDR3: CASTPRAGGSEQYF; DNA: TGTGCCAGTACACCGAGGGCAGGGGGTAGCGAGCAGTACTTC; V: TRBV19; size: .; J: TRBJ2-7; D: TRBD1
CDR3: CASTESRMGEQYF; DNA: TGTGCCAGCACCGAAAGCAGAATGGGGGAGCAGTACTTC; V: TRBV28; size: few; J: TRBJ2-7; D: .
CDR3: CASSEASETYEQYF; DNA: TGTGCCAGCAGTGAGGCCAGTGAGACCTACGAGCAGTACTTC; V: TRBV2; size: .; J: TRBJ2-7; D: .
CDR3: CASSATTSSGGTDTQYF; DNA: TGTGCCAGCAGTGCCACGACCTCTAGCGGGGGAACAGATACGCAGTATTTT; V: TRBV6-4; size: .; J: TRBJ2-3; D: TRBD2
CDR3: CASSAYENTEAFF; DNA: TGTGCCAGCAGCGCTTACGAAAACACTGAAGCTTTCTTT; V: TRBV6-2/TRBV6-3; size: once; J: TRBJ1-1; D: .
CDR3: CASSQVMAYEQYF; DNA: TGTGCCAGCAGCCAAGTGATGGCCTACGAGCAGTACTTC; V: TRBV3-1/TRBV3-2; size: .; J: TRBJ2-7; D: .
CDR3: CAWSHRGDQPQHF; DNA: TGTGCCTGGAGCCACCGAGGGGATCAGCCCCAGCATTTT; V: TRBV30; size: .; J: TRBJ1-5; D: .
CDR3: CASSLTRGTNYGYTF; DNA: TGTGCCAGCAGCCTAACCCGAGGGACCAACTATGGCTACACCTTC; V: TRBV7-3; size: .; J: TRBJ1-2; D: .
CDR3: CASSPGGTEAFF; DNA: TGTGCCAGCAGCCCAGGGGGCACTGAAGCTTTCTTT; V: TRBV3-1/TRBV3-2; size: .; J: TRBJ1-1; D: TRBD1
CDR3: CASTKRGEKLFF; DNA: TGTGCCAGCACTAAACGGGGCGAAAAACTGTTTTTT; V: TRBV6-6; size: .; J: TRBJ1-4; D: .
CDR3: CASSQDQTGFRNTIYF; DNA: TGTGCCAGCAGCCAAGATCAGACGGGCTTCCGTAACACCATATATTTT; V: TRBV14; size: .; J: TRBJ1-3; D: .
CDR3: CASSARDSLYEQYF; DNA: TGCGCCAGCAGCGCCCGGGACAGCCTTTACGAGCAGTACTTC; V: TRBV5-1; size: once; J: TRBJ2-7; D: TRBD1
CDR3: CASSLGQGAGGYTF; DNA: TGTGCCAGCAGCCTGGGACAGGGGGCTGGAGGCTACACCTTC; V: TRBV6-5; size: .; J: TRBJ1-2; D: TRBD1
CDR3: CASSPRTSGTGGELFF; DNA: TGTGCCAGCAGCCCTCGGACTAGCGGGACGGGCGGGGAGCTGTTTTTT; V: TRBV7-2; size: few; J: TRBJ2-2; D: TRBD2
CDR3: CAWSVSGRGQETQYF; DNA: TGTGCCTGGAGTGTTTCCGGCAGGGGTCAAGAGACCCAGTACTTC; V: TRBV30; size: .; J: TRBJ2-5; D: .
CDR3: CASSQEPLNYGYTF; DNA: TGTGCCAGCAGCCAAGAACCCCTTAACTATGGCTACACCTTC; V: TRBV3-1/TRBV3-2; size: .; J: TRBJ1-2; D: .
CDR3: CASSQDLQGGNQPQHF; DNA: TGTGCCAGCAGCCAAGATTTGCAGGGCGGCAATCAGCCCCAGCATTTT; V: TRBV4-2; size: few; J: TRBJ1-5; D: .
CDR3: CASSSSGSYEQYF; DNA: TGTGCCAGCAGCTCGAGCGGCTCCTACGAGCAGTACTTC; V: TRBV7-9; size: once; J: TRBJ2-7; D: .
CDR3: CASSLLAGDLETQYF; DNA: TGTGCCAGTAGTCTTCTAGCGGGAGATTTAGAGACCCAGTACTTC; V: TRBV19; size: .; J: TRBJ2-5; D: TRBD2
CDR3: CASSFGLAAYEQYF; DNA: TGTGCCAGCAGCTTCGGACTAGCGGCTTACGAGCAGTACTTC; V: TRBV11-3; size: .; J: TRBJ2-7; D: TRBD2
CDR3: CASGDRDWTYEQYF; DNA: TGTGCCAGCGGGGACCGGGACTGGACCTACGAGCAGTACTTC; V: TRBV6-5; size: .; J: TRBJ2-7; D: .
CDR3: CASIPGVLQGIGSNQPQHF; DNA: TGCGCCAGCATTCCAGGGGTCCTACAGGGGATAGGTAGCAATCAGCCCCAGCATTTT; V: TRBV5-1; size: once; J: TRBJ1-5; D: TRBD1
CDR3: CASSLASRGASTDTQYF; DNA: TGTGCCAGCAGCTTAGCAAGTCGGGGCGCCTCAACAGATACGCAGTATTTT; V: TRBV7-6; size: .; J: TRBJ2-3; D: .
CDR3: CASGDYGYTF; DNA: TGTGCCAGCGGCGACTATGGCTACACCTTC; V: TRBV12-3/TRBV12-4; size: .; J: TRBJ1-2; D: .
CDR3: CATIGTSGTGEQFF; DNA: TGTGCCACCATTGGGACTAGCGGGACGGGTGAGCAGTTCTTC; V: TRBV6-5; size: .; J: TRBJ2-1; D: TRBD2
CDR3: CASSLGATNPDTQYF; DNA: TGTGCCAGCAGCTTAGGGGCGACTAATCCAGATACGCAGTATTTT; V: TRBV11-3; size: few; J: TRBJ2-3; D: .
CDR3: CASSTSGGTDTQYF; DNA: TGTGCCAGTAGTACTAGCGGGGGTACAGATACGCAGTATTTT; V: TRBV19; size: .; J: TRBJ2-3; D: TRBD2
CDR3: CASDRARNQPQHF; DNA: TGTGCCAGTGACAGGGCCCGCAATCAGCCCCAGCATTTT; V: TRBV19; size: .; J: TRBJ1-5; D: TRBD1
CDR3: CASSRRSTIRDEQYF; DNA: TGTGCCAGTAGTAGGCGTTCCACCATTAGGGACGAGCAGTACTTC; V: TRBV19; size: .; J: TRBJ2-7; D: .
CDR3: CASSLLGTDTQYF; DNA: TGTGCCAGCAGTCTGCTCGGCACAGATACGCAGTATTTT; V: TRBV6-5; size: .; J: TRBJ2-3; D: .
CDR3: CAVGPGNTEAFF; DNA: TGTGCCGTCGGACCAGGGAACACTGAAGCTTTCTTT; V: TRBV10-3; size: once; J: TRBJ1-1; D: .
CDR3: CASSVEASGGGEQFF; DNA: TGTGCCAGCAGCGTAGAGGCTAGCGGTGGTGGGGAGCAGTTCTTC; V: TRBV9; size: .; J: TRBJ2-1; D: TRBD2
CDR3: CASSLAGGSSYEQYF; DNA: TGTGCCAGCAGTCTAGCGGGGGGGAGCTCCTACGAGCAGTACTTC; V: TRBV6-5; size: .; J: TRBJ2-7; D: TRBD2
CDR3: CASSHPKVQGFTDTQYF; DNA: TGCGCCAGCAGCCACCCTAAAGTACAGGGGTTCACAGATACGCAGTATTTT; V: TRBV4-1; size: .; J: TRBJ2-3; D: TRBD1
CDR3: CASSSIPGGNTGELFF; DNA: TGTGCCAGCAGCTCAATTCCGGGGGGGAACACCGGGGAGCTGTTTTTT; V: TRBV7-2; size: .; J: TRBJ2-2; D: TRBD2
CDR3: CASSFSRGGGTDTQYF; DNA: TGCGCCAGCAGCTTCTCTCGGGGGGGCGGCACAGATACGCAGTATTTT; V: TRBV5-1; size: .; J: TRBJ2-3; D: TRBD2